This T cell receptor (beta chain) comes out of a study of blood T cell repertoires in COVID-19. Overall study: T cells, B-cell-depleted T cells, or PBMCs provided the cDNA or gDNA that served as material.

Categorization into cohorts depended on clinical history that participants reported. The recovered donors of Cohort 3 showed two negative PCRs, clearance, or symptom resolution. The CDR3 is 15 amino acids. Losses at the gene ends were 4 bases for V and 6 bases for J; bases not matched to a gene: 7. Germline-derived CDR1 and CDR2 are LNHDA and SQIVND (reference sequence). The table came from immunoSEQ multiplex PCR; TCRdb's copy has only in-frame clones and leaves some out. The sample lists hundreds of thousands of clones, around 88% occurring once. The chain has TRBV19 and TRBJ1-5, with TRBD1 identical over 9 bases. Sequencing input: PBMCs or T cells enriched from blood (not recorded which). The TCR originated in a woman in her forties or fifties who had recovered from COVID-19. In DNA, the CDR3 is TGTGCCAGTAGTACCCACAGGGGGCGCGTTCAGCCCCAGCATTTT. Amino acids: CASSTHRGRVQPQHF. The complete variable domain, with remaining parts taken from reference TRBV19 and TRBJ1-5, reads DGGITQSPKYLFRKEGQNVTLSCEQNLNHDAMYWYRQDPGQGLRLIYYSQIVNDFQKGDIAEGYSVSREKKESFPLTVTSAQKNPTAFYLCASSTHRGRVQPQHFGDGTRLSIL.